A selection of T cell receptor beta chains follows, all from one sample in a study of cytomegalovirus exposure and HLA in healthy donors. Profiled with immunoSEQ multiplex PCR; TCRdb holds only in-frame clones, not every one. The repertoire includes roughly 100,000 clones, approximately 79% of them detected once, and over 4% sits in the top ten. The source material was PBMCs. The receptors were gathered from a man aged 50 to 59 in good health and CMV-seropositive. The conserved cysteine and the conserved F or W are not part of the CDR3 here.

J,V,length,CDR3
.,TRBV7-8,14,ASSLRTGQGKVEQY
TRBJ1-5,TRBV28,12,ASRSGTLNQPQH
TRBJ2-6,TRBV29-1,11,STGSSGANVLT
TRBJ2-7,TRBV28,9,ASGTSVTIC
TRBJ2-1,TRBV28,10,ASSYDMVGQF
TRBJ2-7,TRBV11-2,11,ASSTGPSYEQY
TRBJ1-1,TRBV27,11,ASSSNRGSEVV
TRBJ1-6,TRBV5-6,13,ASSRPTSGDSPLH
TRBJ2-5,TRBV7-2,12,ASSLGAGRETQY
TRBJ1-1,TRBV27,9,ASSGPGEAF
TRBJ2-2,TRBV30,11,AWSRGTTGELF
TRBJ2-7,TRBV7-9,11,ASSGDYPYEQY
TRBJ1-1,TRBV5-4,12,ASSLRGQNTEAF
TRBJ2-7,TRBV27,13,ASRDQGGDSYEQY
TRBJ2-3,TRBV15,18,ATSRGGTMSAGGWSDTQY
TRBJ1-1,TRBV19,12,ASNNGGLNTEAF
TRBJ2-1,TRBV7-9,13,SSGRARGSYNEQF
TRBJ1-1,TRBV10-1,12,ASNTGGLDTEAF